The table lists the clone carrying this T cell receptor beta chain with a few counts. Antigen: not known. Germline V lookup: CDR1 MDHEN, CDR2 SYDVKM. The CDR3 is made up of 15 amino acids. The V gene end was trimmed by 6 bases and the J gene end by 4 bases; junction bases not matched to a gene: 9. Primers for the PCR totalled 60 Vbeta and 13 Jbeta. Here immunoSEQ multiplex PCR was the method, and the copy in TCRdb shows in-frame clones only, minus some. This sample has 150,000 to 200,000 clones, with approximately 11% found just once. This record belongs to a study of cytomegalovirus exposure and HLA in healthy donors. Notes on the study in general: Cytomegalovirus association was assigned to about 150 TCR beta chains. It was taken for granted in presence/absence analyses that sequencing depth across donors was roughly uniform. A later analysis linked around 17,000 TCR beta sequences to HLA alleles at 0.05 false discovery rate.

Sequencing was carried out using PBMCs. This clonotype was obtained from a man aged 45 to 65 in good health and CMV-seropositive. The V gene is TRBV28, the J gene TRBJ1-5; 7 bases are shared with TRBD1. In DNA form, the CDR3 reads TGTGCCAGCAGACCTACAGGGGTGTTTAATCAGCCCCAGCATTTT. Residues: CASRPTGVFNQPQHF.